The present TCR beta chain was sequenced within a study of T cells after posttransplantation cyclophosphamide. The CDR3 loop spans 15 amino acids. V shed 4 bases and J shed 3 bases, with 15 bases lying between them. The germline V gene encodes CDR1 SEHNR and CDR2 FQNEAQ (reference sequence). TCRdb's table, derived via immunoSEQ multiplex PCR, lists solely in-frame clones and lacks some. The profile covers nearly 25,000 clones, none occurring a single time. This clone was observed many times. The clonotype originates from a woman aged 45-65 years in good health, CMV-negative, and a related stem cell transplant donor. Sequenced: PBMCs. The chain has TRBV7-9 and TRBJ1-2; D unresolved. The CDR3 loop is CASSSRAIVDYGYTF. The DNA for the CDR3 is TGTGCCAGCAGCTCGAGGGCGATTGTCGACTATGGCTACACCTTC.